What follows describes a single T cell receptor (beta chain). Trimming cost V 11 bases and J 0 bases, with 17 bases left between them. The CDR3 consists of 15 residues. Germline loops: CDR1 MNHEY, CDR2 SVGAGI. This specimen belongs to a study of blood T cell repertoires in COVID-19. Study-wide context: From T cells, B-cell-depleted T cells, or PBMCs came the material, which was cDNA or gDNA.

Some clones are missing from TCRdb's copy, which holds only in-frame ones; the method was immunoSEQ multiplex PCR. Of some 310,000 clones detected, 90% appear once; the ten largest clones hold more than 0.85%. The sequence came from a woman aged 40 to 49 with COVID-19, enrolled during active disease. Sequencing was performed on peripheral blood. The V gene is TRBV6-5, the J gene TRBJ1-5; TRBD1 might be the D (5 bases). CDR3 DNA: TGTGCCGTCTTCTTGGGGCCTAATAGCAATCAGCCCCAGCATTTT. This translates into CAVFLGPNSNQPQHF.